The entry below describes one TCR beta chain. The CDR3 contains 15 residues. With V trimmed by 6 bases and J by 5 bases, 14 bases remained unmatched. Germline V gene data show CDR1 as SQVTM and CDR2 as ANQGSEA. The data are from a study of T cell responses to AZD1222 COVID-19 vaccine. The overall study: It was second doses at about 4 or about 12 weeks that were pooled.

Data came from immunoSEQ multiplex PCR; TCRdb stores just in-frame clones and leaves some out. The sample shows tens of thousands of clones, approximately 86% of them seen only once. This sequence was found in an adult in good health. The V and J genes are TRBV29-1 and TRBJ2-5, with 8 bases lining up with TRBD1. The material was peripheral blood, obtained on day 0 of AZD1222 vaccination. The CDR3 loop is CSVGSPQGAAETQYF. The CDR3 DNA follows: TGCAGCGTGGGCTCCCCTCAGGGGGCTGCGGAGACCCAGTACTTC.